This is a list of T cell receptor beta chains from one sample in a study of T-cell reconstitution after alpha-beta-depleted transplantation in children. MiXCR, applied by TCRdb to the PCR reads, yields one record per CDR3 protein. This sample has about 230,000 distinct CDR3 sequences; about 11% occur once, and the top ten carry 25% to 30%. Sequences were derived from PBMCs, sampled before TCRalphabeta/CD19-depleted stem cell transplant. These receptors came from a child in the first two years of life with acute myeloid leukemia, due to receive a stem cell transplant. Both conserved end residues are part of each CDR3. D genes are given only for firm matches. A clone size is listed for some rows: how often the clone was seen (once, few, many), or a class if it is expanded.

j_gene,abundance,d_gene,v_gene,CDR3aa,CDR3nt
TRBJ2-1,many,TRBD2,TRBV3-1,CASSQVLADNEQFF,TGTGCCAGCAGCCAAGTACTAGCGGACAATGAGCAGTTCTTC
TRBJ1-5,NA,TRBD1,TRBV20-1,CSATRDRNQPQHF,TGCAGTGCTACCCGGGACAGAAATCAGCCCCAGCATTTT
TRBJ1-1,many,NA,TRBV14,CASSQDGVAEAFF,TGTGCCAGCAGCCAAGACGGGGTCGCTGAAGCTTTCTTT
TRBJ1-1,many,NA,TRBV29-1,CSTISWLTNTEAFF,TGCAGCACCATCAGCTGGCTAACGAACACTGAAGCTTTCTTT
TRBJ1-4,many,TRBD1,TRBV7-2,CASSGRQGANEKLFF,TGTGCCAGCAGCGGGCGACAGGGGGCAAATGAAAAACTGTTTTTT
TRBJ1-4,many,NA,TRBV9,CASSERLLPNEKLFF,TGTGCCAGCAGCGAGCGACTTTTGCCGAATGAAAAACTGTTTTTT
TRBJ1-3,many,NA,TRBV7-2,CASSLGSFGNTIYF,TGTGCCAGCAGCTTAGGGTCTTTTGGAAACACCATATATTTT
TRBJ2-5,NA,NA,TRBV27,CASSLSTTRETQYF,TGTGCCAGCAGTTTATCAACTACCCGAGAGACCCAGTACTTC
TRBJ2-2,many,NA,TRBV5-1,CASSLTAPGELFF,TGCGCCAGCAGCTTGACGGCCCCCGGGGAGCTGTTTTTT
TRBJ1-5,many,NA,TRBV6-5,CASSYDNNQPQHF,TGTGCCAGCAGTTACGACAACAATCAGCCCCAGCATTTT
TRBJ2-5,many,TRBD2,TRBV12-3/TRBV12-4,CASSLTSGRHQETQYF,TGTGCCAGCAGTTTAACTAGCGGGAGGCACCAAGAGACCCAGTACTTC
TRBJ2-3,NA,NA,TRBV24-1,CATSDLRRDSTDTQYF,TGTGCCACCAGTGATTTACGGCGGGACAGCACAGATACGCAGTATTTT
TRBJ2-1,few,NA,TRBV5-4,CASRFSGEVEQFF,TGTGCCAGCAGATTTTCGGGGGAAGTTGAGCAGTTCTTC
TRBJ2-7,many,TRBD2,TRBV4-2,CASSSPSGRDREQYF,TGTGCCAGCAGCTCTCCTAGCGGGAGAGATCGCGAGCAGTACTTC
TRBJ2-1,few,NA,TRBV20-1,CSASPRGEQFF,TGCAGTGCTAGTCCGCGGGGAGAGCAGTTCTTC
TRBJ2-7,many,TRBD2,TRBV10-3,CATVRASGTHEQYF,TGTGCCACCGTGAGGGCAAGCGGGACCCACGAGCAGTACTTC
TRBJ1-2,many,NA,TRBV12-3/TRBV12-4,CASSLGEGWDYGYTF,TGTGCCAGCAGTTTAGGGGAGGGTTGGGACTATGGCTACACCTTC
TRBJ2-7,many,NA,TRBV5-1,CASSLLSGVSYEQYF,TGCGCCAGCAGCTTGCTGTCGGGAGTCTCCTACGAGCAGTACTTC
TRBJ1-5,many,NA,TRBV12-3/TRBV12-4,CASSFPYSNQPQHF,TGTGCCAGCAGTTTCCCCTATAGCAATCAGCCCCAGCATTTT
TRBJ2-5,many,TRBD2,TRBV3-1,CASSQGGLYQETQYF,TGTGCCAGCAGCCAGGGGGGGTTGTACCAAGAGACCCAGTACTTC
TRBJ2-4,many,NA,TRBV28,CASSSGRTGLALAKNIQYF,TGTGCCAGCAGTTCGGGGCGTACAGGGCTAGCGTTAGCCAAAAACATTCAGTACTTC
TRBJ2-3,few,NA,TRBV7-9,CASSQRTLLGTDTQYF,TGTGCCAGCAGCCAACGGACTTTACTAGGCACAGATACGCAGTATTTT
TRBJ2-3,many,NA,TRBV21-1,CARGRTTQYF,TGTGCCAGGGGGCGGACTACGCAGTATTTT
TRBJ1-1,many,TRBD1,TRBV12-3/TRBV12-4,CASRRTGEAFF,TGTGCCAGCAGAAGGACAGGTGAAGCTTTCTTT
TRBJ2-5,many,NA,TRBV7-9,CASSLASPAETQYF,TGTGCCAGCAGCTTAGCGAGTCCTGCGGAGACCCAGTACTTC
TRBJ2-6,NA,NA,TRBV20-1,CSARMRSGANVLTF,TGCAGTGCTAGGATGCGCTCTGGGGCCAACGTCCTGACTTTC
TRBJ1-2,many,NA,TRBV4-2,CASSQGQYGYTF,TGTGCCAGCAGCCAAGGACAGTATGGCTACACCTTC
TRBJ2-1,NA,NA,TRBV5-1,CASSLLPGLGNNEQFF,TGCGCCAGCAGCTTGCTCCCCGGGCTAGGAAACAATGAGCAGTTCTTC
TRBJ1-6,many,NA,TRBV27,CASSILGGVARALSSPLHF,TGTGCCAGCAGTATCCTCGGGGGGGTTGCTAGGGCTTTGTCTTCACCCCTCCACTTT
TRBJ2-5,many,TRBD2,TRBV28,CASSPSWTSGGGETQYF,TGTGCCAGCAGTCCATCCTGGACTAGCGGGGGAGGAGAGACCCAGTACTTC
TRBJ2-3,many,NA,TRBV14,CARSDTQYF,TGTGCCCGCTCAGATACGCAGTATTTT
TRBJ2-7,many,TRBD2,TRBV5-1,CASSFVTSGLGGDEQYF,TGCGCCAGCAGCTTCGTCACCTCGGGACTAGGTGGCGACGAGCAGTACTTC
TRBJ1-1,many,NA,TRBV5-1,CASSLRGSIDTEAFF,TGCGCCAGCAGCTTGAGGGGTTCGATTGACACTGAAGCTTTCTTT
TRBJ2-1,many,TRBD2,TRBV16,CASSQISLAGNEQFF,TGTGCCAGCAGCCAAATCTCACTAGCGGGCAATGAGCAGTTCTTC
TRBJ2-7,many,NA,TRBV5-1,CASSLLTGLGYEQYF,TGCGCCAGCAGCTTGTTGACGGGGCTTGGCTACGAGCAGTACTTC